This T cell receptor (beta chain) derives from a study of cytomegalovirus exposure and HLA in healthy donors. This CDR3 contains 13 residues. The germline V and J ends were trimmed by 2 bases and 4 bases, with 8 bases remaining between them. CDR1 and CDR2 from the germline V gene are LNHDA and SQIVND (reference sequence). Study-wide points: In a later analysis, DRB1 alleles had the most associated TCRs; HLA-C alleles the fewest. An analysis done earlier found most TCR beta V segments productive about 87% or about 30% of the time. According to the study, 160 or so TCR beta chains were cytomegalovirus-associated.

On this clone itself: What it binds is unknown.

Vbeta (60) and Jbeta (13) primers were used in the PCR. The table came from immunoSEQ multiplex PCR; TCRdb's copy has only in-frame clones and leaves some out. The sample shows about 86,000 clones, roughly 77% of them seen only once. The specimen was PBMCs. V gene TRBV19 combines with J gene TRBJ2-5, with D unresolved. This sequence originates from a woman aged 40 to 50 in good health and CMV-seropositive. The CDR3 nucleotides are TGTGCCAGTAGTATAACTAAAGTAGAGACCCAGTACTTC. This encodes CASSITKVETQYF.